Listed below are T cell receptor beta chains from one sample, sequenced in a study of T cell responses to AZD1222 COVID-19 vaccine. Sequenced by immunoSEQ multiplex PCR; TCRdb stores in-frame clones only, minus some. The sample has nearly 100,000 clones; 70% to 90% are singletons. This sample comprised peripheral blood, obtained on day 0 of AZD1222 vaccination. These receptors came from an adult in good health. CDR3s include the opening cysteine and the closing phenylalanine or tryptophan. Fields, in order: CDR3 DNA, CDR3 protein, V gene, clone size, J gene, D gene. The D gene is left open where the match is weak. Clone size is given for some rows only: seen once, a few or many times, or a class if the clone is expanded.

TGTGCCTGGAGTGTAGGGGGGCGCGACTATGGCTACACCTTC	CAWSVGGRDYGYTF	TRBV30	-	TRBJ1-2	-
TGTGCCAGCAGCCCGGGACAGGTCTATGGCTACACCTTC	CASSPGQVYGYTF	TRBV3-1/TRBV3-2	-	TRBJ1-2	TRBD1
TGTGCCAGCAGCTTCGGACCAGAGGTCGGATTT	CASSFGPEVGF	TRBV11-2	-	TRBJ1-1	-
TGTGCCAGCAGGTCTGACAGCTATGGCTACACCTTC	CASRSDSYGYTF	TRBV28	-	TRBJ1-2	-
TGTGCCAGCAGGGATCACAGGGTATCAACTAATGAAAAACTGTTTTTT	CASRDHRVSTNEKLFF	TRBV28	few	TRBJ1-4	-
TGTGCCAGCAGCTTAGCCGGGACAGCTGGAAACACCATATATTTT	CASSLAGTAGNTIYF	TRBV7-6	-	TRBJ1-3	TRBD1
TGTGCCATTCAGAGGGCCGCTAACTATGGCTACACCTTC	CAIQRAANYGYTF	TRBV6-5	-	TRBJ1-2	-
TGTGCCAGCAGCCAATTGGTTAACCATTCACCCCTCCACTTT	CASSQLVNHSPLHF	TRBV3-1/TRBV3-2	once	TRBJ1-6	-
TGTGCCAGCAGCGAAACTAGCGGGGGGTACAATGAGCAGTTCTTC	CASSETSGGYNEQFF	TRBV7-8	-	TRBJ2-1	TRBD2
TGTGCCAGGGGACAGGGGTTTAACTATGGCTACACCTTC	CARGQGFNYGYTF	TRBV27	-	TRBJ1-2	TRBD1
TGTGCCAGCCAAACAGAAAACACTGAAGCTTTCTTT	CASQTENTEAFF	TRBV7-9	-	TRBJ1-1	-
TGTGCCAGCAGCTTGCGGTACAATGAGCAGTTCTTC	CASSLRYNEQFF	TRBV5-4	-	TRBJ2-1	-
TGTGCCAGCACCCGGGACAGGCTTAATGCCGGAAACACCATATATTTT	CASTRDRLNAGNTIYF	TRBV6-6	-	TRBJ1-3	TRBD1
TGTGCCAGTAGTATAGGGGATGGCTACACCTTC	CASSIGDGYTF	TRBV19	-	TRBJ1-2	-
TGTGCCAGCAGCCCTAGCGGGGGGGCCGGTACGCAGTATTTT	CASSPSGGAGTQYF	TRBV11-1	-	TRBJ2-3	TRBD2
TGTGCCAGCAGAGCTACCGGGACAGGGAATCAAGAGACCCAGTACTTC	CASRATGTGNQETQYF	TRBV11-2	-	TRBJ2-5	TRBD1
TGTGCCAGCAGCGGAAAGGGACTAGCGGGGGGTGAGACCCAGTACTTC	CASSGKGLAGGETQYF	TRBV7-2	-	TRBJ2-5	TRBD2
TGTGCCAGCAGTGAAGCCTACAGGGGGTTTTATGGCTACACCTTC	CASSEAYRGFYGYTF	TRBV2	-	TRBJ1-2	TRBD1